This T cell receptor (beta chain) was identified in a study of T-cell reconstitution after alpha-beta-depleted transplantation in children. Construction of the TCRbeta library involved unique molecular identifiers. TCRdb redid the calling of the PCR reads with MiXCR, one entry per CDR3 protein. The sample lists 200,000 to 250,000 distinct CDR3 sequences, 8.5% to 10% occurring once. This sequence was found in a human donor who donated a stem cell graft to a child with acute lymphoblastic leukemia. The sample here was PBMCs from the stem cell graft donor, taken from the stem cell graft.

The CDR3 nucleotides read TGTGCCAGCAGCGAAAGACAGGGGGCGAACACCGGGGAGCTGTTTTTT. Encoded protein: CASSERQGANTGELFF. The chain carries TRBV7-9 and TRBJ2-2, with 9 positions matching TRBD1. Germline V gene lookup returns CDR1 SEHNR and CDR2 FQNEAQ (reference sequence). The CDR3 runs 16 residues. After removal of 5 bases from V and 0 bases from J, the junction contained 4 bases not matched to a gene.